This T cell receptor beta chain was identified during a study of shared clonotypes between healthy human individuals. Study findings and constraints: Naive CD4 clonotypes overlapped across a handful of donors at approximately 5.3%. Sampling included only blood; tissue repertoires likely differ.

As for this clone: Its cognate antigen is unknown. This sample also contains other DNA sequences that code for the same CDR3.

In the naive CD8 group, cells lacked CD45RO and were positively selected for CCR7, so terminally differentiated effector memory CD45RA+ cells were left out. Germline V lookup: CDR1 SGDLS, CDR2 YYNGEE. V was shortened by 0 bases and J by 2 bases, with 12 bases between the two germline ends. This CDR3 contains 15 residues. Original processing notes: ImmunoSEQ yielded junction-only sequences lacking quality scores, so filtering differed. Repertoires were generated with immunoSEQ multiplex PCR, while TCRdb's copy carries only in-frame clones and drops some. V and J calls and clone size are those listed in that table; D and trimming were worked out from the DNA. The data hold 2 million to 2.5 million clones, with 85% to 95% observed a single time.

The chain has TRBV9 and TRBJ2-7, with D perhaps given as TRBD1 or TRBD2 (6 bases each). The TCR sequence derives from a young man in good health. Some clones in this sample may be carry-over from other donors' samples. The sequencing sample was made of naive CD8+ T cells from PBMCs. The DNA for the CDR3 is TGTGCCAGCAGCGTAGGGGGGGCAGGGACCTACGAGCAGTACTTC. This sequence encodes CASSVGGAGTYEQYF.